The text below deals with one T cell receptor beta chain. Its antigen is still unknown. No base quality values were provided; no much bigger clone lies one nucleotide off. The data were obtained in a study of T cell responses to AZD1222 COVID-19 vaccine (dated by TCRdb to about 2021). With respect to the entire study: Because spike-specific TCR depth and breadth did not differ between the two schedules, AZD1222 recipients who got a second dose at roughly 4 weeks were pooled with those who got a second dose at roughly 12 weeks. TCR sequencing was performed for fewer than 250 trial participants, of whom roughly 200 were given two doses of AZD1222 and around 25 were given two doses of MenACWY control vaccine. Enrollment into the trials was organized by age into subgroups of 18-55, 56-69 and 70-plus years, and those subgroups contained roughly 150, 30 and 60 TCR-sequenced participants, respectively. Paper-wide results and their limitations: Participants were mostly white British and included more females than males, and it was suggested by the authors that clonal diversity may have been underestimated. Conclusions about previously exposed vaccinees were limited because only a handful of AZD1222 recipients were SARS-CoV-2 seropositive at baseline. The vaccine-associated CD4 TCRs covered the entire spike protein, and the dominant responses fell in regions 160-218 and 743-854. The 56-69-year group was small, and its depth increase did not reach significance, likely because of low power. Reportedly, almost half of the unique spike-specific TCRs recognized epitopes lying outside the regions that are mutated in the B.1.351 and B.1.1.7 variants. After two AZD1222 doses, spike-specific TCR breadth and depth were significantly higher than at day 0 and than in MenACWY recipients. No day 14 peak-response samples were available, so repertoires were characterized only after the peak T cell response.

This sample's time point label indicates: baseline before first vaccination. The vaccinee samples were drawn from two UK trials, COV001 and COV002, one of which was a single-blind randomized controlled phase 2/3 trial testing AZD1222 (ChAdOx1 nCoV-19) in healthy adults. For TCRbeta chain sequencing, PBMC samples from trial participants were taken at day 0 and at day 28 after the second dose. The CDR3 regions of human TCRbeta chains were analyzed by immunosequencing. Regarding the original processing steps: Repertoire TCRs were checked for matches against a reference library of SARS-CoV-2-specific TCRs that had been generated using the MIRA antigen-specificity platform. Breadth was defined as the fraction of unique TCRs that were SARS-CoV-2-associated. Depth was defined as the fraction of total T cells that were SARS-CoV-2-associated. Using the MIRA data, each spike-specific TCR was assigned both to the spike region to which the TCR was reactive and to a CD4 or CD8 class. Log10-transformed breadth and depth values were compared by one-way ANOVA with Sidak's multiple comparisons tests. In TCRdb, the immuneACCESS table is reduced to in-frame sequences with V and J assigned. These tables do not hold every clone; where another copy was compared, an unresolved V gene accounts for under half, and the others remain unexplained. The DNA was the basis for D and trimming; V, J and clone size are from that table. This sample lists roughly 130,000 clones; approximately 83% were detected once. Of the sample, roughly 1.6% falls within the top ten clones.

CDR1 and CDR2, looked up from the germline V gene (reference sequence), are PRHDT and FYEKMQ. The germline V end is reduced by 2 bases and the J end by 9 bases; junction bases left unmatched: 6. Including cysteine and phenylalanine, the CDR3 has 14 amino acids. Only the CDR3 portion is preserved as DNA: 42 bases, with reading frame beginning at the first base. The receptor was isolated from an adult in good health. The rearrangement combines TRBV13 with TRBJ2-7; 11 bases in between match TRBD2. Sequenced here: peripheral blood, sampled on day 0 of AZD1222 vaccination. The DNA is as follows: TGTGCCAGCAGCTTATTACTAGCGGGAGACTCGCAGTACTTC. It codes for CASSLLLAGDSQYF.